This T cell receptor beta chain is drawn from a study of T cells in Graves' hyperthyroidism and ophthalmopathy. Amplification targeted TCR beta CDR3 regions from RNA transcripts. With the HTBI primer set, the TCR CDR3 went through a first round of RT-PCR. In TCRdb, the multiplex PCR reads were re-called with MiXCR into one record per CDR3 protein. The sample gives 300,000 to 400,000 distinct CDR3 sequences, approximately 14% of which show up once; more than 9.5% is in the top ten. For Graves' hyperthyroidism to be stable, ophthalmopathy could not progress within 18 months. PBMCs came from 8.5 to 10 ml fresh peripheral blood. Broader study findings: The blood repertoire included most of the expanded thyroid clonotypes above 0.001.

This clonotype was picked up many times. Its antigen is not identified. CDR1 and CDR2 (germline): SEHNR, FQNEAQ (reference sequence). CDR3 length: 20 residues. Between the trimmed V and J ends, which lost 5 bases and 0 bases, there was a span of 26 bases. The source is a woman aged 55-69 years with Graves' hyperthyroidism. The chain is built from TRBV7-9 and TRBJ2-4; possibly TRBD2 for D (6 bases). Sample: blood. CDR3 sequence reads: CASSPGTPARKGLAKNIQYF. CDR3 sequence (DNA): TGTGCCAGCAGCCCAGGGACTCCCGCCAGAAAAGGGTTAGCCAAAAACATTCAGTACTTC.